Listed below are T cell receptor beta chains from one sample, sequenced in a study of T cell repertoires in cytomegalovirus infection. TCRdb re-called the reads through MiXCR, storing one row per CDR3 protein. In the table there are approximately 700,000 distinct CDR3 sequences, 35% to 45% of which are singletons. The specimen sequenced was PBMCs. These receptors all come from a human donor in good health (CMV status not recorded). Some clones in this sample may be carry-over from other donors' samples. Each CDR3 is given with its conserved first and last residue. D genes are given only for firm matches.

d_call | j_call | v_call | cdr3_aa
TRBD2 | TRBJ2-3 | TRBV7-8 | CASSLVGVEREDTQYF
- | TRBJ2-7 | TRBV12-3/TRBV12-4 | CASSLRPYEQYF
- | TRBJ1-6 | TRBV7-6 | CASSFLSSYNSTLHF
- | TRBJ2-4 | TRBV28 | CASSSGNGNIQYF
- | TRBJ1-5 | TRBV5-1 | CASEGQTGLLSDQPQHF
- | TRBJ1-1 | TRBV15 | CATSRDPVTHRRAFF
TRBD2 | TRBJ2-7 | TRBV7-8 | CASSQTSGRADEQYF
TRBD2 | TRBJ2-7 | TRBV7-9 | CASSPTGTSGYEQYF
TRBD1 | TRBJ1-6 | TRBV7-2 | CASSLSGTGGRRALHF
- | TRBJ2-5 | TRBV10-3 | CAIREQAQETQYF
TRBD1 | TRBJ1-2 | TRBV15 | CATSSRGQVDYGYTF
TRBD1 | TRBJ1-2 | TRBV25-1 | CASSNSPGGRDGYTF
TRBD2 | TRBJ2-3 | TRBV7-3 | CASSLAGGQYTQYF
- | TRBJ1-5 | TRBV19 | CASTPTGSGSNQPQHF
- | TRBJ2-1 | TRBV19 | CASSIVKGNEQFF
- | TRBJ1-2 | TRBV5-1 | CASSSDPAFYGYTF
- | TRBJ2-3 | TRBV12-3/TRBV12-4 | CASSLGPGLPDTQYF
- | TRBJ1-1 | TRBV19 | CASSGGPMETEAFF
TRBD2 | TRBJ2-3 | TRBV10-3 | CAISSGTTDTQYF
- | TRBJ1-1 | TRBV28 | CASSGDGFSEAFF
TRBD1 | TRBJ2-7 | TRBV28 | CASSLGGQGGRQYF
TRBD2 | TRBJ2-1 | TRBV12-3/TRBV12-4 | CASSLLGRASNEQFF
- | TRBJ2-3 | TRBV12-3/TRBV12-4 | CASSLYSDTQYF
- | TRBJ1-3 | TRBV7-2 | CASSQDYSGNTIYF
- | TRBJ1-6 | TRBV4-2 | CASSQGHSPLHF
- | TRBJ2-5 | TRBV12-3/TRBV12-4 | CASSLPRIGGGIETQYF
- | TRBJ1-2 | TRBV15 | CATSREMGSAYGYTF
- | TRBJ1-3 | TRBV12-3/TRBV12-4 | CATGETRGNTIYF
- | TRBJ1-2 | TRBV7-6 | CASSLARGANYGYTF
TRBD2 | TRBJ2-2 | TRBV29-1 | CSVLPVAGGTGELFF
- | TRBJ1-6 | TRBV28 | CASSSELQGFGSPLHF
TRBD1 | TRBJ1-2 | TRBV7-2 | CASSVPGGANYGYTF
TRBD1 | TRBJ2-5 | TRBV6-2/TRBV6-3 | CASSYGTGLSSGETQYF
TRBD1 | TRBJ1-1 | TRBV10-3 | CAIRDRENTEAFF
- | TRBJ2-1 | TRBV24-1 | CATSVKKVGSYNEQFF
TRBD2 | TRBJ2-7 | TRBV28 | CASSFLPSGPTRGRNEQYF
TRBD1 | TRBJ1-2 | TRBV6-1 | CASSSGTARTYYGYTF
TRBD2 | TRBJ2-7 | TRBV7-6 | CASRSGLAGPYEQYF
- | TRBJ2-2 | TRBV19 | CAGRQDTGELFF
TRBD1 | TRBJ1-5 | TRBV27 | CASSNGQGGSQPQHF
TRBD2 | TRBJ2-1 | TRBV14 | CASSQHSGRYNEQFF
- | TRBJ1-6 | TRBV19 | CASSQRQVNSPLHF
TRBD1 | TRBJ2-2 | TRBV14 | CASSHLTGAGELFF
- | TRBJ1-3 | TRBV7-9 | CASSYRDVSSGHTIYF
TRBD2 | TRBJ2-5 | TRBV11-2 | CASSWLTSGSGQETQYF
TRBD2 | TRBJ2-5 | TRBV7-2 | CASSLKIREGRETQYF
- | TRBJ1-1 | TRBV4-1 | CASSQRHQNTEAFF
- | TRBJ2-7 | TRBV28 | CASSPLPPRGGYEQYF
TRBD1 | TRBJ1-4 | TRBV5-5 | CASSHIRDRVEKLFF
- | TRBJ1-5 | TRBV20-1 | CSALEGNQPQHF
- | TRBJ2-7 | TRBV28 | CASTRAGVAYEQYF
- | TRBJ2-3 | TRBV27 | CASRPTGSDTQYF
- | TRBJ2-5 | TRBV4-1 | CASSQDQLQGVGETKYF
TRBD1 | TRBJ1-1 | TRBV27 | CASSRTGRAEAFF
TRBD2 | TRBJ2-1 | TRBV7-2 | CASSTSGGLEQFF